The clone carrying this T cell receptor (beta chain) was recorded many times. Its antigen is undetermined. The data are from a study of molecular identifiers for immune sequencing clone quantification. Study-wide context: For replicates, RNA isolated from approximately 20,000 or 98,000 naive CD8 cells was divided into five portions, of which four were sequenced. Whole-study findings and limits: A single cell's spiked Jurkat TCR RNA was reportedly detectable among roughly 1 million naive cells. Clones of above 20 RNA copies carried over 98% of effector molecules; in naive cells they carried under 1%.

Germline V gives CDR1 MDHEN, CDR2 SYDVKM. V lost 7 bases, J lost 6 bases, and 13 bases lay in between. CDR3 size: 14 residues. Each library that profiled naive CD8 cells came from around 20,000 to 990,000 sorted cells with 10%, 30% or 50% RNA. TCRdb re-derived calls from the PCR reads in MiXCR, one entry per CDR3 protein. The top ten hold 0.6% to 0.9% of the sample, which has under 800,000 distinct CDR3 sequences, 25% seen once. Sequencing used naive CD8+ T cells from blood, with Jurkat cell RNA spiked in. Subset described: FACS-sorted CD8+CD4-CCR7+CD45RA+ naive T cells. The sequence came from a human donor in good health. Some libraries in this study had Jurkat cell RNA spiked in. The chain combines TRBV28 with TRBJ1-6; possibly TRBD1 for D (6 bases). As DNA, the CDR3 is TGTGCCAGCACCACTCAGGGGAGTAATTCACCCCTCCACTTT. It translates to CASTTQGSNSPLHF.